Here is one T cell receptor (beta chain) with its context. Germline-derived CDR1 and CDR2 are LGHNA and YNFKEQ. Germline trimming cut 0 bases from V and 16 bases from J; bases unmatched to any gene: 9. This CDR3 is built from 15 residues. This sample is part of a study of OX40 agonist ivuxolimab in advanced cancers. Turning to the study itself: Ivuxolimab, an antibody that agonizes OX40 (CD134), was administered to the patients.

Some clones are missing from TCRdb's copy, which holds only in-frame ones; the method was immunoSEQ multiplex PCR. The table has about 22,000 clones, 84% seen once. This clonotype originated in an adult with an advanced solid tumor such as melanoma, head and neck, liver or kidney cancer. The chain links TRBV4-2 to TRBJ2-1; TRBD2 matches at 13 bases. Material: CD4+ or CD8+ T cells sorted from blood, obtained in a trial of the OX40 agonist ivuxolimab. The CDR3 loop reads CASSQEPRLAGGVFF. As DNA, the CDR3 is TGTGCCAGCAGCCAAGAACCCCGACTAGCGGGAGGTGTATTCTTC.